Listed here are 12 T cell receptor beta chains from one sample, sequenced in a study of cytomegalovirus exposure and HLA in healthy donors. The PCR contained 60 Vbeta and 13 Jbeta primers. Here immunoSEQ multiplex PCR was the method, and the copy in TCRdb shows in-frame clones only, minus some. This table holds some 200,000 clones, roughly 73% found once. Sequencing was performed on PBMCs. These receptors were taken from a female donor in good health and CMV-seronegative.

J is TRBJ1-2 and V is TRBV4-3, with D possibly matching TRBD1 (5 bases). CDR1 LGHNA and CDR2 YSLEER come from the germline V gene. The V end lost 1 base, the J end lost 4 bases, and 13 bases lay between the germline ends. The CDR3 totals 15 residues. The CDR3 region has the DNA TGCGCCAGCAGCCAAGCGGCAGGGAGGACCTATGGCTACACCTTC. As protein: CASSQAAGRTYGYTF.

The genes are TRBV5-6 and TRBJ2-7, with D hard to call. Germline V CDR1 and CDR2: SGHDT, YYEEEE. V was pared by 1 base and J by 3 bases, with 8 bases between. CDR3 length: 13 amino acids. CDR3 residues: CASSLPQNYEQYF. The CDR3 DNA follows: TGTGCCAGCAGCTTGCCACAAAACTACGAGCAGTACTTC.

This clone was observed a single time. This chain uses TRBV11-2 with TRBJ1-1; 10 nucleotides line up with TRBD1. Germline V gives CDR1 SGHAT, CDR2 FQNNGV. This CDR3 contains 15 residues. Germline trimming cut 5 bases from V and 3 bases from J; bases unmatched to any gene: 6. This chain's CDR3 is CASSHQTGGDTEAFF. CDR3 bases: TGTGCCAGCAGCCACCAGACAGGGGGCGACACTGAAGCTTTCTTT. Combining the CDR3 with reference TRBV11-2 and TRBJ1-1 gives the whole variable domain EAGVAQSPRYKIIEKRQSVAFWCNPISGHATLYWYQQILGQGPKLLIQFQNNGVVDDSQLPKDRFSAERLKGVDSTLKIQPAKLEDSAVYLCASSHQTGGDTEAFFGQGTRLTVV.

This rearrangement joins TRBV15 to TRBJ2-4; D is perhaps TRBD1 (5 bases). Germline V gives CDR1 LNHNV, CDR2 YYDKDF (reference sequence). The CDR3 is made up of 17 amino acids. V shed 1 base and J shed 0 bases, with 13 bases lying between them. The CDR3 here is CATSRGVSGLAKNIQYF. The CDR3 DNA is TGTGCCACCAGCAGAGGGGTATCAGGGTTAGCCAAAAACATTCAGTACTTC.

The chain uses TRBV29-1 and TRBJ2-7, with 10 bases fitting TRBD1. After removal of 4 bases from V and 3 bases from J, the junction contained 0 bases not matched to a gene. The CDR3 extends over 12 amino acids. In germline, CDR1 is SQVTM, CDR2 ANQGSEA. CDR3 DNA sequence: TGCAGCGTTGGGGACAGGGGCTACGAGCAGTACTTC. Its protein is CSVGDRGYEQYF.

The rearrangement uses TRBV6-6 and TRBJ2-5; the D gene is possibly TRBD2 (6 bases). Germline loops: CDR1 MNHNY, CDR2 SVGAGI (reference sequence). The CDR3 length is 14 residues. Trimming took off 6 bases at V and 1 base at J, with 12 bases between the two ends. CDR3 nucleotide sequence: TGTGCCAGCAGCCGAGGGACTCCCCAAGAGACCCAGTACTTC. Translated, it gives CASSRGTPQETQYF.

This clone was found a few times. J is TRBJ2-4 and V is TRBV28; the D gene is possibly TRBD1 (5 bases). The length of the CDR3 is 16 residues. Germline CDR1 and CDR2: MDHEN and SYDVKM. Trimming stripped 2 bases from V and 0 bases from J, with 11 bases between. The CDR3 bases are TGTGCCAGCAGTTTACCCAGGACACTAGCCAAAAACATTCAGTACTTC. Its protein is CASSLPRTLAKNIQYF. The full variable domain, with the rest looked up from reference TRBV28 and TRBJ2-4, is DVKVTQSSRYLVKRTGEKVFLECVQDMDHENMFWYRQDPGLGLRLIYFSYDVKMKEKGDIPEGYSVSREKKERFSLILESASTNQTSMYLCASSLPRTLAKNIQYFGAGTRLSVL.

This sequence joins TRBV4-1 and TRBJ2-1, with 9 bases matching TRBD2. J gave up 4 bases and V 2 bases, and 3 bases lay outside the gene matches. Germline lookup yields CDR1 MGHRA and CDR2 YSYEKL. CDR3 length: 15 residues. The CDR3, as DNA: TGCGCCAGCAGCCAACCTAGCGGGAAGTACAATGAGCAGTTCTTC. As protein: CASSQPSGKYNEQFF.

This clone appeared a few times. The V and J genes are TRBV28 and TRBJ2-1, with 7 bases lining up with TRBD1. CDR3 length equals 15 residues. The V segment lost 3 bases and the J segment 5 bases; nucleotides outside the gene matches: 7. Germline CDR1 reads MDHEN; CDR2 reads SYDVKM. This CDR3 reads CASSFLPGTDNEQFF. The CDR3 bases are TGTGCCAGCAGTTTCCTTCCCGGGACAGACAATGAGCAGTTCTTC.

This sequence joins TRBV5-4 and TRBJ2-2, with 9 bases aligning to TRBD1. Germline CDR1 reads SGHNT; CDR2 reads YYREEE (reference sequence). The CDR3 has 16 residues. Unmatched junction bases numbered 9, after V lost 3 bases and J lost 6 bases. CDR3 in amino acids: CASSSDRDRVAGELFF. CDR3 coding DNA: TGTGCCAGCAGCTCCGATCGGGACAGGGTAGCCGGGGAGCTGTTTTTT.

The genes are TRBV11-2 and TRBJ1-2, with 7 bases matching TRBD1. The V segment lost 5 bases and the J segment 8 bases; nucleotides outside the gene matches: 20. CDR3 length: 17 amino acids. Germline CDR1 reads SGHAT; CDR2 reads FQNNGV. CDR3 in DNA: TGTGCCAGCAGCCCTCCCGGGACAGCCTTCCTTTTCGGCGGCTACACCTTC. Translated: CASSPPGTAFLFGGYTF.

This rearrangement joins TRBV19 to TRBJ2-7; 7 bases line up with TRBD1. Looked up from germline, CDR1 is LNHDA and CDR2 is SQIVND (reference sequence). The CDR3 totals 11 residues. The junction had 3 bases not matched to a gene; V was cut back by 4 bases and J by 9 bases. CDR3 coding DNA: TGTGCCAGTAGTAGCCGGGACAGGCAGTACTTC. Translated: CASSSRDRQYF.